This T cell receptor (beta chain) was retrieved from a study of control samples from healthy donors and cancer patients. Germline values: CDR1 SGHKS, CDR2 YYEKEE (reference sequence). Trimming at V came to 3 bases and at J to 2 bases, leaving 8 bases not matched to a gene. CDR3 length equals 15 residues. Profiling relied on immunoSEQ multiplex PCR, and the TCRdb table lists in-frame clones only, not all of them. Of around 100,000 clones listed, under 95% are singletons. The chain uses TRBV5-5 and TRBJ2-7, with 7 bases identical to TRBD2. The specimen sequenced was blood. This sequence originates from a woman under 30 in good health. CDR3 amino acids: CASSSGASGTYEQYF. The CDR3 DNA is TGTGCCAGCAGCTCTGGGGCTAGCGGCACCTACGAGCAGTACTTC.